This T cell receptor beta chain appears in the sequencing data of a study of cytomegalovirus exposure and HLA in healthy donors. CDR3 length: 17 residues. Germline CDR1 reads MNHEY; CDR2 reads SMNVEV (reference sequence). V was shortened by 4 bases and J by 8 bases, with 23 bases between the two germline ends. The PCR was carried out with 60 Vbeta primers and 13 Jbeta primers. The data were produced by immunoSEQ multiplex PCR, yet TCRdb's version contains in-frame clones alone and is incomplete. The repertoire includes about 110,000 clones, 82% of them detected once, and less than 3.5% sits in the top ten. This clone was counted between two and nine times.

The sample taken for sequencing was PBMCs. The TCR sequence derives from a man aged 25 to 40 in good health and CMV-seropositive. V usage is TRBV27 and J usage is TRBJ2-2, with TRBD1 as a possible D gene (6 bases). The CDR3 bases are TGTGCCAGCAGTTATCGTCTCAAGGGGACAATAAGGGGGGAGCTGTTTTTT. It encodes CASSYRLKGTIRGELFF.